These 9 T cell receptor beta chains share one sample of origin, sequenced in a study of prognosis after radiotherapy for stage I lung cancer (dated by TCRdb to about 2021). The instrument was an Illumina HiSeq 3000. The TCR beta CDR3 region was amplified from genomic DNA by two rounds of multiplex PCR. In the first round of PCR, primers specific to each TRBV and TRBJ gene were used, and the primer sequences are filed in Chinese patent CN105087789A. In TCRdb, the public reads were trimmed at Q25 with fastp and aligned with MiXCR, with productive beta chains retained. Rows are combined by CDR3 protein, so each entry shows the most common genes and DNA. This sample has about 20,000 distinct CDR3 sequences in its table, and roughly 43% of those were observed once. The ten largest make up 25% to 35% of the sample. Sequencing was performed on PBMCs, taken before or after stereotactic body radiation therapy (not recorded which). These receptors were collected from a donor at least 50 years old with non-small cell lung cancer.

This rearrangement joins TRBV6-1 to TRBJ1-6, with 9 positions matching TRBD1. J lost 10 bases, V lost 7 bases, and 11 bases had no gene match. Germline V gives CDR1 MNHNS, CDR2 SASEGT. CDR3 length: 15 residues. CDR3 nucleotide sequence: TGTGCCAGCATTACCTTACAGGGGGCGCGGTCACCCCTCCACTTT. Translating gives CASITLQGARSPLHF.

The chain is built from TRBV9 and TRBJ2-2; D is undetermined. Between the trimmed V and J ends, which lost 0 bases and 6 bases, there was a span of 3 bases. CDR1 is SGDLS and CDR2 is YYNGEE in the germline V gene. The CDR3 consists of 12 residues. Here the CDR3 DNA reads TGTGCCAGCAGCGTAGCTGCCGGGGAGCTGTTTTTT. Its protein product is CASSVAAGELFF.

This clonotype has ten or more counts. The V and J genes are TRBV24-1 and TRBJ2-1, with no clear D. The CDR3 extends over 11 amino acids. Germline lookup yields CDR1 KGHDR and CDR2 SFDVKD. Trimming shortened V by 0 bases and J by 12 bases, and 5 bases separated the two germline ends. CDR3 DNA sequence: TGTGCCACCAGTGATTTGGGGTGGCAGTTCTTC. This codes for CATSDLGWQFF.

This clonotype was seen repeatedly, ten times or more. V is TRBV5-1 and J is TRBJ1-2; D ambiguous. The CDR3 has 14 residues. Germline CDR1 reads SGHRS; CDR2 reads YFSETQ. V gave up 0 bases and J gave up 3 bases, with 9 bases separating them. In DNA form, the CDR3 reads TGCGCCAGCAGCTTGGGGGGAACCTACTATGGCTACACCTTC. It yields the protein CASSLGGTYYGYTF.

This clonotype has a count of ten or more. The J gene is TRBJ2-3, the V gene TRBV5-1, with 13 bases fitting TRBD2. Per germline, CDR1 SGHRS and CDR2 YFSETQ. CDR3 size: 18 residues. With 5 bases clipped from V and 0 bases from J, the junction kept 9 bases outside the gene matches. In nucleotides, the CDR3 is TGCGCCAGCAGAGAACTAGCGGGAGGGATTTCTAGCACAGATACGCAGTATTTT. Amino acid sequence: CASRELAGGISSTDTQYF.

This clonotype showed up many times. In nucleotides, the CDR3 is TGTGCCAGCAGCCAAGAACGGGACAGTAATGTATTAGGTGGCTACACCTTC. Translated: CASSQERDSNVLGGYTF. The V call is TRBV4-2, the J call TRBJ1-2; TRBD1 agrees at 7 bases. The length of the CDR3 is 17 residues. In germline, CDR1 is LGHNA, CDR2 YNFKEQ. V was pared by 0 bases and J by 7 bases, with 14 bases of the junction left unmatched.

At least ten counts were recorded for this clonotype. The CDR3 DNA reads TGTGCCAGCAGTGAGGCGGGAGGCACAGATACGCAGTATTTT. Translation: CASSEAGGTDTQYF. The chain links TRBV6-4 to TRBJ2-3; TRBD2 matches 7 bases. The CDR3 is 14 amino acids. Unmatched junction bases numbered 1, after V lost 3 bases and J lost 1 base. Germline V gene sequence: CDR1 MRHNA, CDR2 SNTAGT.

This clonotype has at least ten counts. V and J are TRBV4-2 and TRBJ1-1; D is ambiguous. The germline CDR1 and CDR2 sequences are LGHNA and YNFKEQ. V shed 1 base and J shed 1 base, with 1 base lying between them. CDR3 length: 12 residues. CDR3 sequence: CASSQANTEAFF. Written as DNA, the CDR3 is TGTGCCAGCAGCCAAGCGAACACTGAAGCTTTCTTT.

This clonotype has more than one count but fewer than ten. This sequence joins TRBV28 and TRBJ2-1; 7 nucleotides match TRBD2. This CDR3 is 14 amino acids long. The V and J ends lost 7 bases and 3 bases, in that order; junction bases with no gene match: 6. Germline CDR1 and CDR2: MDHEN and SYDVKM. The CDR3 region is CASTSGMSYNEQFF. Here the CDR3 DNA reads TGTGCCAGCACGAGCGGGATGAGCTACAATGAGCAGTTCTTC.